This TCR beta chain was sequenced during a study of cytomegalovirus exposure and HLA in healthy donors. Study-level information: Counted in an early data release were 85 million or so unique TCRs from HLA-typed donors.

Regarding this clone: Antigen specificity is unknown.

Despite likely unrecorded immune exposures, the donors were nominally healthy at the time of sampling. The PCR employed 60 Vbeta primers together with 13 Jbeta primers. TCRdb keeps only in-frame clones here, not all; method: immunoSEQ multiplex PCR. This sample has some 120,000 clones, with approximately 87% found just once. Whole-study results and caveats: In a later analysis, HLA-associated beta chains showed higher expansion and lower generation probabilities than comparable chains.

With 5 bases clipped from V and 6 bases from J, the junction kept 10 bases outside the gene matches. Germline V gene data show CDR1 as KGHSH and CDR2 as LQKENI. CDR3 length: 15 residues. Sequencing was performed on PBMCs. The rearrangement links TRBV18 to TRBJ1-2, with 9 bases aligning to TRBD1. This clonotype originated in a man younger than 35 in good health and CMV-seropositive. The DNA for the CDR3 is TGTGCCAGCTCATCAACCCGGGACAGGGACAATGGCTACACCTTC. This encodes CASSSTRDRDNGYTF.